This record looks at one T cell receptor (beta chain) sequence and its context. This sample was included in a study of blood T cell repertoires in COVID-19. Germline V gene lookup returns CDR1 MNHNY and CDR2 SVGAGI (reference sequence). This CDR3 region has 14 residues. V dropped 0 bases and J dropped 4 bases, with 9 bases sitting between them. TCRdb keeps only in-frame clones here, not all; method: immunoSEQ multiplex PCR. The table has a few hundred thousand clones, roughly four fifths seen once. The source is a man aged 25-40 years with acute COVID-19. Sequencing used PBMCs or T cells enriched from blood (not recorded which). The gene calls are TRBV6-6 and TRBJ1-2; D unclear. CDR3 in DNA: TGTGCCAGCAGTTACTCTGGGGAGATCTATGGCTACACCTTC. This sequence encodes CASSYSGEIYGYTF.